This is a list of T cell receptor beta chains from one sample in a study of blood T cell repertoires in COVID-19. Profiling relied on immunoSEQ multiplex PCR, and the TCRdb table lists in-frame clones only, not all of them. The data contain 50,000 to 55,000 clones, about 90% of them singletons. The sample comprised peripheral blood. These receptors all come from a human donor with active COVID-19. The donor label of this sample is uncertain. Each CDR3 is given with its conserved first and last residue. The order of the fields is V gene, J gene, clone size, D gene, CDR3 DNA, CDR3 protein. D genes are given only for firm matches. Size tells how often a clone was seen (once, few, many) or the class of an expanded clone, and some rows leave it out.

v_call: TRBV7-9
j_call: TRBJ2-5
clone_size: NA
d_call: NA
cdr3_nt: TGTGCCAGCAGCGAGCGACAGGACTCCCAAGAGACCCAGTACTTC
cdr3_aa: CASSERQDSQETQYF

v_call: TRBV6-2/TRBV6-3
j_call: TRBJ1-2
clone_size: NA
d_call: NA
cdr3_nt: TGTGCCAGCAGTTACGACAGCGACTATGGCTACACCTTC
cdr3_aa: CASSYDSDYGYTF

v_call: TRBV19
j_call: TRBJ1-1
clone_size: once
d_call: NA
cdr3_nt: TGTGCCAGTAGCGTACAGGGATCGAACACTGAAGCTTTCTTT
cdr3_aa: CASSVQGSNTEAFF

v_call: TRBV19
j_call: TRBJ2-1
clone_size: NA
d_call: NA
cdr3_nt: TGTGCCAGTAGTAAGGACAACTACAATGAGCAGTTCTTC
cdr3_aa: CASSKDNYNEQFF

v_call: TRBV12-5
j_call: TRBJ1-1
clone_size: NA
d_call: NA
cdr3_nt: TGTGCTAGTGGTTCGGAGGGCCGGGGCGCTGAAGCTTTCTTT
cdr3_aa: CASGSEGRGAEAFF

v_call: TRBV7-2
j_call: TRBJ1-4
clone_size: NA
d_call: NA
cdr3_nt: TGTGCCAGCAGCAACTTTCCGGGTCAGCATAATGAAAAACTGTTTTTT
cdr3_aa: CASSNFPGQHNEKLFF

v_call: TRBV27
j_call: TRBJ1-5
clone_size: NA
d_call: TRBD1
cdr3_nt: TGTGCCAGCAGTTTTGTCCAGGGGGCATCTCAGCCCCAGCATTTT
cdr3_aa: CASSFVQGASQPQHF

v_call: TRBV5-5
j_call: TRBJ2-6
clone_size: NA
d_call: TRBD2
cdr3_nt: TGTGCCAGCAGCTTGCGGGGGGACTCTGGGGCCAACGTCCTGACTTTC
cdr3_aa: CASSLRGDSGANVLTF

v_call: TRBV5-8
j_call: TRBJ2-4
clone_size: once
d_call: NA
cdr3_nt: TGTGCCAGCAGGACCTCCCGGGCAGGGTCAAACATTCAGTACTTC
cdr3_aa: CASRTSRAGSNIQYF

v_call: TRBV5-4
j_call: TRBJ2-5
clone_size: NA
d_call: NA
cdr3_nt: TGTGCCAGCAGCTTGTACGGAGGAGAGACCCAGTACTTC
cdr3_aa: CASSLYGGETQYF

v_call: TRBV4-1
j_call: TRBJ2-2
clone_size: NA
d_call: NA
cdr3_nt: TGCGCCAGCAGCCACCCCTTGGGCGAGCCCGGGGAGCTGTTTTTT
cdr3_aa: CASSHPLGEPGELFF

v_call: TRBV2
j_call: TRBJ1-1
clone_size: NA
d_call: NA
cdr3_nt: TGTGCCAGCATTCAGAGGGCCTGGGGCACTGAAGCTTTCTTT
cdr3_aa: CASIQRAWGTEAFF

v_call: TRBV2
j_call: TRBJ2-7
clone_size: NA
d_call: NA
cdr3_nt: TGTGCCAGCTCGTCTCAGGGGATCCACGAGCAGTACTTC
cdr3_aa: CASSSQGIHEQYF

v_call: TRBV5-6
j_call: TRBJ1-2
clone_size: NA
d_call: TRBD1
cdr3_nt: TGTGCCAGCAGCGGGCCGGCAACAGGGGGCGCGGGCGGCTACACCTTC
cdr3_aa: CASSGPATGGAGGYTF

v_call: TRBV4-1
j_call: TRBJ2-3
clone_size: NA
d_call: TRBD2
cdr3_nt: TGCGCCAGCAGCCTGGGGGGGGGACTAGCACTCACAGATACGCAGTATTTT
cdr3_aa: CASSLGGGLALTDTQYF

v_call: TRBV24-1
j_call: TRBJ2-7
clone_size: NA
d_call: NA
cdr3_nt: TGTGCCACCCAGTCCCAACCCGACAAGGATGGGGAGCAGTACTTC
cdr3_aa: CATQSQPDKDGEQYF

v_call: TRBV7-3
j_call: TRBJ2-2
clone_size: NA
d_call: TRBD1
cdr3_nt: TGTGCCAGAGGGACAGGGGAGAACACCGGGGAGCTGTTTTTT
cdr3_aa: CARGTGENTGELFF

v_call: TRBV7-2
j_call: TRBJ1-6
clone_size: NA
d_call: NA
cdr3_nt: TGTGCCAGCAGCTTCCGGCGGGAAAATTCACCCCTCCACTTT
cdr3_aa: CASSFRRENSPLHF

v_call: TRBV6-6
j_call: TRBJ1-1
clone_size: NA
d_call: NA
cdr3_nt: TGTGCCAGCAGTTACTCTCCAGGGCCGAGCACTGAAGCTTTCTTT
cdr3_aa: CASSYSPGPSTEAFF

v_call: TRBV7-2
j_call: TRBJ2-4
clone_size: NA
d_call: NA
cdr3_nt: TGTGCCAGCTTGCAGGGAGGATTTGGCATTCAGTACTTC
cdr3_aa: CASLQGGFGIQYF

v_call: TRBV6-5
j_call: TRBJ2-2
clone_size: NA
d_call: NA
cdr3_nt: TGTGCCAGCAGTTACTCCGCGGATCCGAACACCGGGGAGCTGTTTTTT
cdr3_aa: CASSYSADPNTGELFF

v_call: TRBV6-5
j_call: TRBJ2-1
clone_size: NA
d_call: TRBD2
cdr3_nt: TGTGCCAGCAGCCTAGCGGGGGGGAGGAATGAGCAGTTCTTC
cdr3_aa: CASSLAGGRNEQFF

v_call: TRBV5-1
j_call: TRBJ1-2
clone_size: NA
d_call: TRBD1
cdr3_nt: TGCGCCAGCAGCCCCGGGGACAGGGTTTTCGATGGCTACACCTTC
cdr3_aa: CASSPGDRVFDGYTF

v_call: TRBV7-9
j_call: TRBJ2-3
clone_size: NA
d_call: NA
cdr3_nt: TGTGCCAGCAGCCCCAGTTGGAGGCGGTCAGATACGCAGTATTTT
cdr3_aa: CASSPSWRRSDTQYF

v_call: TRBV6-2/TRBV6-3
j_call: TRBJ1-2
clone_size: few
d_call: TRBD1
cdr3_nt: TGTGCCAGCAGCCCCGGGACAGGGGGCAGAGTCTATGGCTACACCTTC
cdr3_aa: CASSPGTGGRVYGYTF

v_call: TRBV7-9
j_call: TRBJ1-3
clone_size: NA
d_call: NA
cdr3_nt: TGTGCCAGCAGCGGAGCCTTTCTCTCTGGAAACACCATATATTTT
cdr3_aa: CASSGAFLSGNTIYF

v_call: TRBV12-5
j_call: TRBJ1-3
clone_size: once
d_call: TRBD1
cdr3_nt: TGTGCTAGTGGTTTGGTCGCAGGGGGCGCGAACACCATATATTTT
cdr3_aa: CASGLVAGGANTIYF

v_call: TRBV7-8
j_call: TRBJ2-1
clone_size: NA
d_call: TRBD2
cdr3_nt: TGTGCCAGCAGCTTAGTACTAGCGGGAGCCTATGGTAATGAGCAGTTCTTC
cdr3_aa: CASSLVLAGAYGNEQFF

v_call: TRBV7-9
j_call: TRBJ1-1
clone_size: NA
d_call: NA
cdr3_nt: TGTGCCAGCAGCTTAGCACAGGGAGCTTTCTTT
cdr3_aa: CASSLAQGAFF

v_call: TRBV7-8
j_call: TRBJ2-1
clone_size: few
d_call: TRBD2
cdr3_nt: TGTGCCAGCAGCCACCCACGGGGCGGGGGTGTCAATGAGCAGTTCTTC
cdr3_aa: CASSHPRGGGVNEQFF

v_call: TRBV25-1
j_call: TRBJ2-7
clone_size: NA
d_call: TRBD1
cdr3_nt: TGTGCCAGCCGACAGGGGGGGGCCTACGAGCAGTACTTC
cdr3_aa: CASRQGGAYEQYF

v_call: TRBV5-6
j_call: TRBJ2-2
clone_size: NA
d_call: TRBD2
cdr3_nt: TGTGCCAGCAGCTTCCCGGTTGAACGACTAGCGGGGGCTAGCGGGGAGCTGTTTTTT
cdr3_aa: CASSFPVERLAGASGELFF

v_call: TRBV7-9
j_call: TRBJ1-3
clone_size: NA
d_call: NA
cdr3_nt: TGTGCCAGCAGCTTAGTGTGGGCCTCTGGAAACACCATATATTTT
cdr3_aa: CASSLVWASGNTIYF

v_call: TRBV5-1
j_call: TRBJ1-1
clone_size: few
d_call: NA
cdr3_nt: TGCGCCAGCAGCTTGGAAGCTAGGGGAGGGAGGAACACTGAAGCTTTCTTT
cdr3_aa: CASSLEARGGRNTEAFF

v_call: TRBV7-9
j_call: TRBJ1-5
clone_size: once
d_call: TRBD1
cdr3_nt: TGTGCCAGCAGTTCCGGACAGGGCTATCAGCCCCAGCATTTT
cdr3_aa: CASSSGQGYQPQHF

v_call: TRBV6-2/TRBV6-3
j_call: TRBJ2-5
clone_size: NA
d_call: NA
cdr3_nt: TGTGCCAGCAGTTACGGTGGTAGAGAGACCCAGTACTTC
cdr3_aa: CASSYGGRETQYF

v_call: TRBV19
j_call: TRBJ2-1
clone_size: NA
d_call: NA
cdr3_nt: TGTGCCAGTAGTCCTCCGGGGAATGAGCAGTTCTTC
cdr3_aa: CASSPPGNEQFF

v_call: TRBV2
j_call: TRBJ1-2
clone_size: NA
d_call: NA
cdr3_nt: TGTGCCAGCAGTGAAGAGCTTCTCCGGGGGGGCTACACCTTC
cdr3_aa: CASSEELLRGGYTF

v_call: TRBV6-5
j_call: TRBJ2-6
clone_size: NA
d_call: NA
cdr3_nt: TGTGCCAGCAGTTACTCGAATGCGGCTGGGGCCAACGTCCTGACTTTC
cdr3_aa: CASSYSNAAGANVLTF

v_call: TRBV4-1
j_call: TRBJ1-2
clone_size: NA
d_call: TRBD1
cdr3_nt: TGCGCCAGCAGCCCGGACAGGCGAGATGGCTACACCTTC
cdr3_aa: CASSPDRRDGYTF

v_call: TRBV7-2
j_call: TRBJ1-2
clone_size: NA
d_call: NA
cdr3_nt: TGTGCCAGCAGCTTATCAAGTAACCCCTCAGCGGCTGGGGGCTACACCTTC
cdr3_aa: CASSLSSNPSAAGGYTF

v_call: TRBV19
j_call: TRBJ1-4
clone_size: once
d_call: NA
cdr3_nt: TGTGCCAGCTCAACCGCGGGTGGAGAAAAACTGTTTTTT
cdr3_aa: CASSTAGGEKLFF

v_call: TRBV6-2/TRBV6-3
j_call: TRBJ2-7
clone_size: NA
d_call: TRBD1
cdr3_nt: TGTGCCAGCAGTGACGAACGGACAGGGAACGAGCAGTACTTC
cdr3_aa: CASSDERTGNEQYF

v_call: TRBV6-6
j_call: TRBJ2-1
clone_size: few
d_call: TRBD2
cdr3_nt: TGTGCCAGCAGCGCAACTAGCGGGGTGTACAATGAGCAGTTCTTC
cdr3_aa: CASSATSGVYNEQFF

v_call: TRBV5-1
j_call: TRBJ2-7
clone_size: NA
d_call: TRBD1
cdr3_nt: TGCGCCAGCAGCCTCCGGACAGGGACCTACGAGCAGTACTTC
cdr3_aa: CASSLRTGTYEQYF

v_call: TRBV2
j_call: TRBJ2-4
clone_size: NA
d_call: NA
cdr3_nt: TGTGCCAGCGGGGTGTTACCGGGACGGGGGATTCAGTACTTC
cdr3_aa: CASGVLPGRGIQYF

v_call: TRBV7-2
j_call: TRBJ2-3
clone_size: NA
d_call: TRBD2
cdr3_nt: TGTGCCAGCAGTCCAACCGGACTAGCCGGAGGGGATACGCAGTATTTT
cdr3_aa: CASSPTGLAGGDTQYF

v_call: TRBV5-1
j_call: TRBJ2-5
clone_size: NA
d_call: NA
cdr3_nt: TGCGCCAGCAGCCGGGAAGAGACCCAGTACTTC
cdr3_aa: CASSREETQYF

v_call: TRBV29-1
j_call: TRBJ2-1
clone_size: NA
d_call: TRBD2
cdr3_nt: TGCAGCGTTGGGGGCGGGGGCTACAATGAGCAGTTCTTC
cdr3_aa: CSVGGGGYNEQFF

v_call: TRBV14
j_call: TRBJ1-3
clone_size: NA
d_call: NA
cdr3_nt: TGTGCCAGCAGCCCAATTACAGGGATAGGAAACACCATATATTTT
cdr3_aa: CASSPITGIGNTIYF

v_call: TRBV27
j_call: TRBJ2-7
clone_size: NA
d_call: TRBD2
cdr3_nt: TGTGCCAGCAGTTCCCTGGCTAGCGGGGGGGCCTACGAGCAGTACTTC
cdr3_aa: CASSSLASGGAYEQYF

v_call: TRBV27
j_call: TRBJ2-1
clone_size: few
d_call: NA
cdr3_nt: TGTGCCAGCACCGAGCTGACTTCCAATGAGCAGTTCTTC
cdr3_aa: CASTELTSNEQFF

v_call: TRBV4-2
j_call: TRBJ1-4
clone_size: NA
d_call: TRBD1
cdr3_nt: TGTGCCAGCAGCCAGGACAGGAGGGGCGAAAAACTGTTTTTT
cdr3_aa: CASSQDRRGEKLFF